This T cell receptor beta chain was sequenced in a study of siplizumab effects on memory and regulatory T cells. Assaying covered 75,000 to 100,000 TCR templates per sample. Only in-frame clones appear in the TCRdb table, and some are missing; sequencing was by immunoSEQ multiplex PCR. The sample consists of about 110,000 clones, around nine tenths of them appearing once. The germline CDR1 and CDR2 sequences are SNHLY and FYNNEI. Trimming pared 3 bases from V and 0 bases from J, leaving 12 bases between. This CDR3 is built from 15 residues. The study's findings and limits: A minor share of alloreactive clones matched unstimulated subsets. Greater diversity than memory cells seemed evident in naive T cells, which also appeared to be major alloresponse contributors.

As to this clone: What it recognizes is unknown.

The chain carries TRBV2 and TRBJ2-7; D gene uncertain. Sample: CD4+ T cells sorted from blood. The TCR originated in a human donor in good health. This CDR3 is CASSEYSVSSYEQYF. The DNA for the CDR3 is TGTGCCAGCAGTGAGTACTCCGTCAGCTCCTACGAGCAGTACTTC.